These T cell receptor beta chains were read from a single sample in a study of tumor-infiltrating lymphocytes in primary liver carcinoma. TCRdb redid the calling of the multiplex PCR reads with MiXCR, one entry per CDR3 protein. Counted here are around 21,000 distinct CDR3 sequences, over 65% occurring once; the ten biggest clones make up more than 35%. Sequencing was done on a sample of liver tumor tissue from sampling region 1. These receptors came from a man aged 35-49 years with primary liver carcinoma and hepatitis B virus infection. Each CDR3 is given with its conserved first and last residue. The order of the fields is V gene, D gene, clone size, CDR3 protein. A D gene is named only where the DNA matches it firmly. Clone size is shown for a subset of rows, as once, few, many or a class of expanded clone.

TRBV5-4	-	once	CASSLRGAALTSYNEQFF
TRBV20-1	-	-	CSAGSYGYTF
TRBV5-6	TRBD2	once	CASNVYGRSSGELFF
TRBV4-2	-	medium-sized	CASSQGVNEQYF
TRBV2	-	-	CASSHDKSSYNVQFF
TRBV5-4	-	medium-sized	CASSLVGGGQQETQYF
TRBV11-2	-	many	CASSPDSSGANVLTF
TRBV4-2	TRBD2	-	CASSHVALLAGAADTQYF
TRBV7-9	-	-	CASSLNVQETQCF
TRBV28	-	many	CASIRDNTEAFF
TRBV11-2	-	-	CTSSLNRLVSEEFF
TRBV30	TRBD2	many	CAWRAGGATQYF
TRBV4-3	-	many	CASSQEPSQPQHF
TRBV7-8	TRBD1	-	CASSLATGAITEAFF
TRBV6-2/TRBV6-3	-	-	CASTLDSYNNQPQYF
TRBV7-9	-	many	CASSLRGGDPDTQYF
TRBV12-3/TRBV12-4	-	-	CASTLSRYGANILIF
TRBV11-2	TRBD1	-	CANSFIAGGSGETQYF
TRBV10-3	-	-	CAISDTRAFGEQYF
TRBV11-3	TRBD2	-	CASSSGLAGGEQFF
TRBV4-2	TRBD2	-	CASSGEPGLAGGSHEQYF
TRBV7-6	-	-	CVSSPILRDFYEQYF
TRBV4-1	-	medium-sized	CASSQVRVSDSPLHF
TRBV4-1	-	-	CASSGDGTAHNEQFF
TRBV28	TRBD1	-	CAGSSMGQEYYEQYF
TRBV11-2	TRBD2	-	CASSYTSAHLYNGQFF
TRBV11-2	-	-	CASSTTGLAEKQYF
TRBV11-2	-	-	CASSLSATSLSYEHYF
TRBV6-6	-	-	CASNYSHRTNQPQHF
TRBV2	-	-	CASASYREKGEETQYF
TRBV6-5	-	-	CASRPRQAESLYEQYF
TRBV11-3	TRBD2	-	CASSLHPPGTSGFNEQCF
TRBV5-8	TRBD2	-	CASSLGLTGLKNIQYF
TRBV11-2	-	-	CTSSYTCAHLYSEQFF
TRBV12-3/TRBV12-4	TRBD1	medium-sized	CASSFLAGGQHFNNEQFF
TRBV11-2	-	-	CVSNASTDTQYF
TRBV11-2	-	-	CASSSVLEETQYF
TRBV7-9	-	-	CASSPSGRSTWELLF
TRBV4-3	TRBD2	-	CTSSQGSSGNVFF
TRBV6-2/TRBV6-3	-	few	CATSYINTKAFF
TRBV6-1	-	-	CASSEGVGRPGFGYTF
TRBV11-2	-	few	CASSRRGGLTTDTQYF
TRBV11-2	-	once	CARSLTVGGSGETQYF
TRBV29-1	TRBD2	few	CSADVVAGGFHNEQFF
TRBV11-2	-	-	CISSRQTINPTDTQYF
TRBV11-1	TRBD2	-	CAISKGLAKWGEQFF
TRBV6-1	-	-	CGSCLGLGQDTQYF
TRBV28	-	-	CASSLSWVSNQSQHF
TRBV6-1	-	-	CANCLGLGQDRQYF
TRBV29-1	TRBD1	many	CSVITGGSPYEQYF
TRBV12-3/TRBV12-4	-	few	CASSLRVKTGGLFF
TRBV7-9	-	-	CASSLEGRQSQYGNTF
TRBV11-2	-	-	CASSLVIDSYNEQFF
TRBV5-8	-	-	CASSFNSGSVSDTLYF
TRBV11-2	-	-	CASSKSTHTQYF